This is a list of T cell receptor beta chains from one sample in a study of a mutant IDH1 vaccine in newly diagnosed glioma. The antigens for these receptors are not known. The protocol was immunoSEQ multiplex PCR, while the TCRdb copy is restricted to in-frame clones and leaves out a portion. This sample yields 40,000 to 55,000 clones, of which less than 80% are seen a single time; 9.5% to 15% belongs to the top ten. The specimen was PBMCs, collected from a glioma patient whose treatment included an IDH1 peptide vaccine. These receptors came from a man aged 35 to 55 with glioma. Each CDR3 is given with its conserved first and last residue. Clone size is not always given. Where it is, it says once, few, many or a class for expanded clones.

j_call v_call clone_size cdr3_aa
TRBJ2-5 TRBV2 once CASSDRSRETQYF
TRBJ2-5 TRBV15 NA CATSRDQRETQYF
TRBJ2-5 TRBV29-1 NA CSALPGTSGRETQYF
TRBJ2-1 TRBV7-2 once CASSFYHNEQFF
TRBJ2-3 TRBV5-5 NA CASSPGTLSTDTQYF
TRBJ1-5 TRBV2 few CASNGQGNSNQPQHF
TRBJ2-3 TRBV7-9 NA CASSLDSDPSTDTQYF
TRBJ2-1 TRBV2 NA CASSDPTGNEQFF
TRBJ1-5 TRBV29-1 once CSVGTGISNQPQHF
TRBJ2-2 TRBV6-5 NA CASSYSRYTGELFF
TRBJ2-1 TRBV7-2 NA CASSLVGRNEQFF
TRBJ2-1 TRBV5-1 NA CASSLDYNTYNEQFF
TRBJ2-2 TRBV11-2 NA CASSPGRGLFTGELFF
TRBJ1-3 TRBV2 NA CASSEQPGVTGNTIYF
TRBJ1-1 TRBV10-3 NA CASSYLGRATEAFF
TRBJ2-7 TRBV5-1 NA CASSLEPGGYEQYF
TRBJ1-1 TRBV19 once CASSQNTEAFF
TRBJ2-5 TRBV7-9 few CASSVKETQYF
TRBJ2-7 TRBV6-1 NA CASSERWDRGEQYF
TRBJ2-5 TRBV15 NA CATSRVSGRSETQYF
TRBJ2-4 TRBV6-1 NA CASSAGVWRNDGLAKNIQYF
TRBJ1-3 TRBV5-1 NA CASSNPGQTSGNTIYF
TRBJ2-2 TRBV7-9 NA CASSFWTMTGANTGELFF
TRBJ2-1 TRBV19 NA CASSTSGSFNEQFF
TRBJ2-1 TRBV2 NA CASSVTSRYNEQFF
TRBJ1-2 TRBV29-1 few CSVEVRGGNPNYGYTF
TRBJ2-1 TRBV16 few CASSQLGAPSEQFF
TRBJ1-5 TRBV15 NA CATSKRSRAQPQHF
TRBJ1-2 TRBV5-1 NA CASSPGTGVGYTF
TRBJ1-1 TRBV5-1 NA CASSPTGGNTEAFF
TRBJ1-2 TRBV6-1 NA CASRESGRFYTF
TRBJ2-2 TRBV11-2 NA CASSLVATNTGELFF
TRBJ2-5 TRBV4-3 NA CASSPRGYQDQETQYF
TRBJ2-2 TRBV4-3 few CASSQDLAGANTGELFF
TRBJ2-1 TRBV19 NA CASSQSGRGNEQFF
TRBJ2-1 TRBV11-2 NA CASSLVGLANNEQFF
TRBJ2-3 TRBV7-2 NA CASRTASGDTQYF
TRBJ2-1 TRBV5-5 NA CASSATGLAGFIISYNEQFF
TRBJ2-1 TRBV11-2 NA CASSLGADQHLSYNEQFF
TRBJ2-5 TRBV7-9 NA CASSLGSGTGAETQYF
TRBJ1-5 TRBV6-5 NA CASSYGQSNQPQHF
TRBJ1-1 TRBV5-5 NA CASSWFGQGNTEAFF
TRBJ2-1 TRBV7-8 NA CASSGQIYNEQFF
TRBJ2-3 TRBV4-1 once CASSQDLAGSLADTQYF
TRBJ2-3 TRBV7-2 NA CASSRSFSGTLGTDTQYF
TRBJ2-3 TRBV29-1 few CSVLTSGSITDTQYF
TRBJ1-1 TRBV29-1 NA CSGSEIRGTEAFF
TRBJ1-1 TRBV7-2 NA CASSLSQATEAFF
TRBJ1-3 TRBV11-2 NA CASSLVSTGRNTIYF
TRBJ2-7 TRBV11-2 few CASSETGDPYEQYF